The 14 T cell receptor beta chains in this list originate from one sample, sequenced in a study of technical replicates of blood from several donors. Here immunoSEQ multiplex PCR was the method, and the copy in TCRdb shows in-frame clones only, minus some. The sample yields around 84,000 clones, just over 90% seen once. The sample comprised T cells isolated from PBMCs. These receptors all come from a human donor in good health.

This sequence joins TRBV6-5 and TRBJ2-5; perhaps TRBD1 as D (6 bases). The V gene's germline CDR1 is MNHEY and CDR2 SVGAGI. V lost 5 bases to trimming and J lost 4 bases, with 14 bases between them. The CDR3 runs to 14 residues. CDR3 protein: CASSQGSGVETQYF. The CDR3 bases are TGTGCCAGCAGTCAAGGGTCAGGGGTAGAGACCCAGTACTTC.

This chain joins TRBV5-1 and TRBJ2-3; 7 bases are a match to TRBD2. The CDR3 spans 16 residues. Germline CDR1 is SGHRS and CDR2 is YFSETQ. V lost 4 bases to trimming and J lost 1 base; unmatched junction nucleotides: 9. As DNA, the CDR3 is TGCGCCAGCAGCCCCGGACTAGATGGCGGCACAGATACGCAGTATTTT. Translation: CASSPGLDGGTDTQYF.

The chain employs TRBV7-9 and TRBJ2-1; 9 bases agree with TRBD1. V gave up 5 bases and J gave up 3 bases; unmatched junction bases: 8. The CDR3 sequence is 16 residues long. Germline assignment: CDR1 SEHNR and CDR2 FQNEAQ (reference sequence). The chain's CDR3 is CASSAQTGGDYNEQFF. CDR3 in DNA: TGTGCCAGCAGCGCGCAGACAGGGGGGGACTACAATGAGCAGTTCTTC.

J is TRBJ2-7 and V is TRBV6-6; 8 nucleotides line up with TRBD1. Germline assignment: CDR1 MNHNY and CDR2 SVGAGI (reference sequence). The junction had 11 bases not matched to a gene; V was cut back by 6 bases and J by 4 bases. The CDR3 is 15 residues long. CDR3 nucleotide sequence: TGTGCCAGCAGCTCCTCAGGGGGCTTGGGTTACGAGCAGTACTTC. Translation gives CASSSSGGLGYEQYF.

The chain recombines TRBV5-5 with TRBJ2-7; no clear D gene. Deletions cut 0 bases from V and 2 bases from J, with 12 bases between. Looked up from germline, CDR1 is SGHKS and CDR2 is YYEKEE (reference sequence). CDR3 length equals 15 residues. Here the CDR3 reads CASSLARSGTYEQYF. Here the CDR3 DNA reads TGTGCCAGCAGCTTGGCTCGCTCAGGTACCTACGAGCAGTACTTC.

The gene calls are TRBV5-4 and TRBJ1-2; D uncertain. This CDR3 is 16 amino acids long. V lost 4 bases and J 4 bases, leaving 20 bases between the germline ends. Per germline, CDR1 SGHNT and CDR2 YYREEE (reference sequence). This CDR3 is CASSTLSTWNIYGYTF. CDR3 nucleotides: TGTGCCAGCAGCACCCTATCGACATGGAACATCTATGGCTACACCTTC.

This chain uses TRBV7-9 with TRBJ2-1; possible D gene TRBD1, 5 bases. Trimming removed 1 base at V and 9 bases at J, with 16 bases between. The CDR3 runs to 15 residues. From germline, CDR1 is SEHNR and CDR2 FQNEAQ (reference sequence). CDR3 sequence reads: CASSLGNRLFSEQFF. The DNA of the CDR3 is TGTGCCAGCAGCTTAGGGAACAGGTTGTTCAGTGAGCAGTTCTTC.

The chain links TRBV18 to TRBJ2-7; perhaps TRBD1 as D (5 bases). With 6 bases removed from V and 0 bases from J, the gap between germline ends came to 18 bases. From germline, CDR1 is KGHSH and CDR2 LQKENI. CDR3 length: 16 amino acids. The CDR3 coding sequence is TGTGCCAGCTCGCGTAGTCGTCACAGGTTCTCCTACGAGCAGTACTTC. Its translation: CASSRSRHRFSYEQYF.

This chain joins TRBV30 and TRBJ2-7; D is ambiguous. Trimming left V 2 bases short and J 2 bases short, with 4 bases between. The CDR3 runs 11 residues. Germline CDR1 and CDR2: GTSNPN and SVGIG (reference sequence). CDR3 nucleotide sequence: TGTGCCTGGAGTTCAGCCTACGAGCAGTACTTC. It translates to CAWSSAYEQYF. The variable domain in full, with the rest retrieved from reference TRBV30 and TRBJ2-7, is SQTIHQWPATLVQPVGSPLSLECTVEGTSNPNLYWYRQAAGRGLQLLFYSVGIGQISSEVPQNLSASRPQDRQFILSSKKLLLSDSGFYLCAWSSAYEQYFGPGTRLTVT.

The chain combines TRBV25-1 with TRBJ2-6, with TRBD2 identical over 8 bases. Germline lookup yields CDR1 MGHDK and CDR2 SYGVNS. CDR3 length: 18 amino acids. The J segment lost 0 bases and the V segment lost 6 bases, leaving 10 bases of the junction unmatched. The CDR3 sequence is CASRATSGGNSGANVLTF. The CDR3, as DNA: TGTGCCAGCAGAGCCACTAGCGGAGGGAACTCTGGGGCCAACGTCCTGACTTTC.

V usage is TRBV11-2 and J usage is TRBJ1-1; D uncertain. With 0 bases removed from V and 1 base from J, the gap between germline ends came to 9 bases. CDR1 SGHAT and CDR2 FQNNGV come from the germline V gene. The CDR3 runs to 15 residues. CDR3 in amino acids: CASSLETVANTEAFF. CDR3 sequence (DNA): TGTGCCAGCAGCTTAGAAACAGTTGCGAACACTGAAGCTTTCTTT.

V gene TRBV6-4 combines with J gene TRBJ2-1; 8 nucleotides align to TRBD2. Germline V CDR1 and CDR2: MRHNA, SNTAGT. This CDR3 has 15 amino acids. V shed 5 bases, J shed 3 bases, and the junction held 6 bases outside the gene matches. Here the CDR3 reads CASSKIAGIYNEQFF. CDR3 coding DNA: TGTGCCAGCAGTAAAATAGCGGGAATCTACAATGAGCAGTTCTTC.

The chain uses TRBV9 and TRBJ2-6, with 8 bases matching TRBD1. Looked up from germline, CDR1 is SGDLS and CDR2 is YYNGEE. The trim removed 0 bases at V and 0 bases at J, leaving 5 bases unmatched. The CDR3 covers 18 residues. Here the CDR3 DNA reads TGTGCCAGCAGCGTAGGACAGGGGCGAATCTCTGGGGCCAACGTCCTGACTTTC. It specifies CASSVGQGRISGANVLTF.

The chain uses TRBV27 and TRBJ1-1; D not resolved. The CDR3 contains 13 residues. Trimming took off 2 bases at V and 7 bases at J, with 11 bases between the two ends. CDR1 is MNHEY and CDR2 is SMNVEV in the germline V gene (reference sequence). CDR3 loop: CASSLGAGLEAFF. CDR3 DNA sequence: TGTGCCAGCAGTTTAGGAGCCGGCCTTGAAGCTTTCTTT.